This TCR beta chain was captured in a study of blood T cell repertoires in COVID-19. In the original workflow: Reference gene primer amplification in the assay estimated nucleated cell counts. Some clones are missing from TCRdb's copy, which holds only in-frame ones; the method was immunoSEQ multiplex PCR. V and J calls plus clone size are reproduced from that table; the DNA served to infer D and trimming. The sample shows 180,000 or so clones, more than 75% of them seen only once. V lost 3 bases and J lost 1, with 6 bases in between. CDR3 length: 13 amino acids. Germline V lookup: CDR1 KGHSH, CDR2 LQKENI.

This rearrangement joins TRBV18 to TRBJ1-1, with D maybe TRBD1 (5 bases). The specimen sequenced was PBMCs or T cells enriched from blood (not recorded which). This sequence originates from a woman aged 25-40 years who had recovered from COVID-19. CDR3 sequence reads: CASSPGGNTEAFF. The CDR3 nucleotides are TGTGCCAGCTCACCGGGGGGGAACACTGAAGCTTTCTTT.